This T cell receptor beta chain was captured by sequencing in a study of T cell changes during pregnancy in multiple sclerosis. Germline CDR1 SQVTM, CDR2 ANQGSEA. This CDR3 spans 15 amino acids. V was cut by 8 bases and J by 3 bases, with 22 bases left in between. TCRdb's table, derived via immunoSEQ multiplex PCR, lists solely in-frame clones and lacks some. Of 70,000 to 80,000 clones in the sample, around 93% were seen once. Sequenced material: peripheral blood, taken in the first trimester of pregnancy. This sequence joins TRBV29-1 and TRBJ1-1; a possible D gene is TRBD1 (5 bases). The TCR sequence derives from a female donor with multiple sclerosis, enrolled in a pregnancy study. The CDR3 sequence is CSHRGSEGRDTEAFF. The DNA for the CDR3 is TGCAGCCATCGGGGGTCGGAGGGAAGGGACACTGAAGCTTTCTTT.